The rows below give T cell receptor beta chains drawn from one sample of a study of blood T cells in healthy people across ages. TCRdb re-analysed the 5' RACE reads in MiXCR, keeping a single row per CDR3 protein. The repertoire holds approximately 1.5 million distinct CDR3 sequences, approximately 43% seen once, with approximately 4.1% in the top ten. Sequencing was carried out using blood. These receptor sequences come from a young woman in good health. The CDR3 runs from the conserved cysteine through the conserved F or W. A D gene is named only where the DNA matches it firmly. Part of the rows lack a size; the others show once, few, many or a class for expanded clones.

D gene,clone size,J gene,V gene,CDR3 DNA,CDR3 protein
.,few,TRBJ2-1,TRBV28,TGTGCCAGCAGCCGCGGTGAGCAGTTCTTC,CASSRGEQFF
.,many,TRBJ2-1,TRBV12-3/TRBV12-4,TGTGCCAGCAGTTTAGGGTCCGAAATGGCCCATGAGCAGTTCTTC,CASSLGSEMAHEQFF
TRBD2,.,TRBJ2-5,TRBV20-1,TGCAGTGCTAGAGATTACACTAGCGGGGCGTACCAAGAGACCCAGTACTTC,CSARDYTSGAYQETQYF
TRBD2,.,TRBJ2-3,TRBV6-5,TGTGCCAGCAGTACTGGGGGGGGGTACACAGATACGCAGTATTTT,CASSTGGGYTDTQYF
TRBD2,.,TRBJ2-2,TRBV6-6,TGTGCCAGCAGTGGACTAGCGGGGGGAGGCACCGGGGAGCTGTTTTTT,CASSGLAGGGTGELFF
.,.,TRBJ2-3,TRBV9,TGTGCCAGCAGCCGGGACTTCCCAGGCACAGATACGCAGTATTTT,CASSRDFPGTDTQYF
TRBD2,.,TRBJ2-7,TRBV20-1,TGCAGTGCTAGAGATCTAACTAGCGGGAGTTTCGATGAGCAGTACTTC,CSARDLTSGSFDEQYF
.,few,TRBJ1-2,TRBV5-5,TGTGCCAGCAGCTTGAACGGAAGGGGGTACACCTTC,CASSLNGRGYTF
TRBD2,few,TRBJ2-5,TRBV4-1,TGCGCCAGCAGCGAAACTAGCGGGGGCCCCCAAGAGACCCAGTACTTC,CASSETSGGPQETQYF
TRBD2,.,TRBJ2-5,TRBV7-3,TGTGCCAGCAGTCAAGGACTAGCGGATCAAGAGACCCAGTACTTC,CASSQGLADQETQYF
.,few,TRBJ2-1,TRBV4-3,TGCGCCAGCAGCCAAGATTACGGACTGTACAATGAGCAGTTCTTC,CASSQDYGLYNEQFF
.,few,TRBJ1-4,TRBV7-9,TGTGCCAGCAGTCTAGGGGACGGCATTATTCAAAAACTGTTTTTT,CASSLGDGIIQKLFF
.,few,TRBJ2-1,TRBV24-1,TGTGCCACCAGTGACTCTTGGACCTCTAACAATGAGCAGTTCTTC,CATSDSWTSNNEQFF
TRBD1,few,TRBJ1-5,TRBV4-3,TGCGCCAGCAGCCAGAACACCGGACAGGGTAATCAGCCCCAGCATTTT,CASSQNTGQGNQPQHF
.,few,TRBJ2-2,TRBV29-1,TGCAGCGTCCGAATACCGGGACGAGGAAAAACCGGGGAGCTGTTTTTT,CSVRIPGRGKTGELFF
TRBD2,.,TRBJ2-2,TRBV11-2,TGTGCCAGCAGCTATAATAGAGCGGGGGGGCGGACCGGGGAGCTGTTTTTT,CASSYNRAGGRTGELFF
TRBD1,many,TRBJ1-1,TRBV6-5,TGTGCCAGCTTACCCGACAGGGAAGCTGAAGCTTTCTTT,CASLPDREAEAFF
.,.,TRBJ2-7,TRBV6-5,TGTGCCAGCAGTTACTCGACAGGAGGCGACGAGCAGTACTTC,CASSYSTGGDEQYF
.,few,TRBJ2-1,TRBV20-1,TGCAGTGCCGACGGGGAGGCTCTCTACAATGAGCAGTTCTTC,CSADGEALYNEQFF
.,.,TRBJ2-1,TRBV25-1,TGTGCTAGCAGTGAATATAGAGGGGGTATTAGTGAGCAGTTCTTC,CASSEYRGGISEQFF